This T cell receptor (beta chain) comes out of a study of blood T cells in healthy people across ages. Study findings and constraints: It was not possible, with unsorted PBMCs, to conclusively compare naive and antigen-experienced cells.

The CDR3 runs 16 residues. With regard to this clonotype: Its antigen is unidentified.

A second PCR, run for roughly 7 to 11 cycles, used a sample-barcoded 5' primer plus a J-beta primer mix. In TCRdb, the 5' RACE reads were re-called with MiXCR into one record per CDR3 protein. The sample carries 1.5 million to 2 million distinct CDR3 sequences, 34% recorded once. The sample comprised blood. The sequence derives from a woman aged 30 to 39 in good health. The chain is built from TRBV21-1 and TRBJ2-5; the D call of TRBD1 is as the table states it, not checked on the DNA. The better agreement between TRBJ2-7 and the DNA end casts doubt on the J call. TRBV21-1 is a documented pseudogene. This CDR3 reads CASSSDPTGGSYEQYF. The CDR3 nucleotides read TGTGCCAGCAGCTCCGACCCGACAGGGGGGTCCTACGAGCAGTACTTC.